A selection of T cell receptor beta chains follows, all from one sample in a study of CD8 T cells in Susac syndrome. TCRdb fed the immunoSEQ multiplex PCR reads into MiXCR, producing one record per CDR3 protein. The data hold approximately 120,000 distinct CDR3 sequences, with approximately 93% observed a single time. The source material was CD8+ T cells from PBMCs. Receptors originate from a human donor with multiple sclerosis. Each CDR3 is given with its conserved first and last residue. D genes are given only for firm matches. Clone size is not always given. Where it is, it says once, few, many or a class for expanded clones.

J gene | D gene | clone size | V gene | CDR3 DNA | CDR3 protein
TRBJ2-1 | - | - | TRBV4-2 | TGTGCCAGCAGCCAAATCCCCCGGGAGTCGGGCACCAATGAGCAGTTCTTC | CASSQIPRESGTNEQFF
TRBJ1-4 | - | - | TRBV7-6 | TGTGCCAGCAGCCGCCGGACAGCTCGCCCTAATGAAAAACTGTTTTTT | CASSRRTARPNEKLFF
TRBJ2-2 | - | - | TRBV7-8 | TGTGCCAGCAGTTTATCGGAGATAGACACCGGGGAGCTGTTTTTT | CASSLSEIDTGELFF
TRBJ2-6 | - | few | TRBV24-1 | TGTGCCACCAGTGATTTCGGGGGAAGAGGCTCTGGGGCCAACGTCCTGACTTTC | CATSDFGGRGSGANVLTF
TRBJ2-5 | TRBD2 | - | TRBV9 | TGTGCCAGCGGCGAGGGACTAGCGGGGCGAGAGACCCAGTACTTC | CASGEGLAGRETQYF
TRBJ1-2 | - | - | TRBV19 | TGTGCCAGCCGACAGAACTATGGCTACACCTTC | CASRQNYGYTF
TRBJ1-1 | - | - | TRBV7-9 | TGTGCCAGCAGCTCGGGACCATTAGAAGCTTTCTTT | CASSSGPLEAFF
TRBJ2-3 | TRBD2 | - | TRBV7-3 | TGTGCCAGCAGCTTGACCGGACTAGCGGGGGGGCCGACAGATACGCAGTATTTT | CASSLTGLAGGPTDTQYF
TRBJ1-1 | - | - | TRBV9 | TGTGCCAGCAGCGTAGGAGGGGGGTACACTGAAGCTTTCTTT | CASSVGGGYTEAFF
TRBJ2-7 | - | - | TRBV2 | TGTGCCAGCAGGGGTCAGGGTGGGTCCTACGAGCAGTACTTC | CASRGQGGSYEQYF
TRBJ1-2 | - | - | TRBV7-8 | TGTGCCAGCAGCTTAGCGCGTTTGACCCTGGAGGGGAGCTATGGCTACACCTTC | CASSLARLTLEGSYGYTF
TRBJ1-2 | - | few | TRBV7-2 | TGTGCCAGCGCGGCAGGGTTCGATGGCTACACCTTC | CASAAGFDGYTF
TRBJ2-1 | TRBD1 | - | TRBV6-5 | TGTGCCAGCAGCCCCGGGACAGGGGTCTACAATGAGCAGTTCTTC | CASSPGTGVYNEQFF
TRBJ2-1 | - | - | TRBV25-1 | TGTGCCAGCAGTGCCGGTTACAATGAGCAGTTCTTC | CASSAGYNEQFF
TRBJ1-5 | TRBD1 | - | TRBV20-1 | TGCAGTGCTAGGGGGACAGGGAGCAATCAGCCCCAGCATTTT | CSARGTGSNQPQHF
TRBJ2-7 | TRBD2 | - | TRBV9 | TGTGCCAGCAGCGCGGGGGGAGAGGCGGGCCGGGAGCAGTACTTC | CASSAGGEAGREQYF
TRBJ2-2 | TRBD1 | - | TRBV4-1 | TGCGCCAGCAGCCAAGATGGGGGCGGGACAGGGGGTGCCGGGGAGCTGTTTTTT | CASSQDGGGTGGAGELFF
TRBJ2-7 | - | - | TRBV7-2 | TGTGCCAGCAGCAAGTGGGGGGGCCTCTCCTACGAGCAGTACTTC | CASSKWGGLSYEQYF
TRBJ2-2 | TRBD2 | - | TRBV6-5 | TGTGCCAGCAGTATAGCGGGGGGGCGGACCGGGGAGCTGTTTTTT | CASSIAGGRTGELFF
TRBJ2-3 | - | once | TRBV20-1 | TGCAGTGCTAGGAGGGGGGCTAGCACAGATACGCAGTATTTT | CSARRGASTDTQYF
TRBJ1-1 | - | once | TRBV7-3 | TGTGCCAGCAGCCCCAGTCTGGCAGTTGAAGCTTTCTTT | CASSPSLAVEAFF
TRBJ1-1 | - | - | TRBV20-1 | TGCAGTGCTAGAGAACAGCTAGATGAAGCTTTCTTT | CSAREQLDEAFF
TRBJ2-7 | - | - | TRBV6-6 | TGTGCCAGCAGCCCGGGGGGCAGGGTTTTCGAGCAGTACTTC | CASSPGGRVFEQYF
TRBJ2-7 | - | - | TRBV12-3/TRBV12-4 | TGTGCCAGCAGTTTTGGAACCGAGCAGTACTTC | CASSFGTEQYF
TRBJ2-4 | - | once | TRBV20-1 | TGCAGTGCTCCACAGGAAGCCAAAAACATTCAGTACTTC | CSAPQEAKNIQYF
TRBJ1-1 | - | few | TRBV13 | TGTGCCAGCAGCTGGAACACTGAAGCTTTCTTT | CASSWNTEAFF
TRBJ2-7 | - | - | TRBV7-8 | TGTGCCAGCAGCTTCCGGATGAATCCCTACGAGCAGTACTTC | CASSFRMNPYEQYF
TRBJ2-1 | - | - | TRBV19 | TGTGCCAGTAGTATGTTCTTGGGTCGGCTAGTAGACAATGAGCAGTTCTTC | CASSMFLGRLVDNEQFF
TRBJ2-5 | - | once | TRBV3-1 | TGTGCCAGCAGCTCCCCCTCGGGAGCCCCGGGGGAGACCCAGTACTTC | CASSSPSGAPGETQYF
TRBJ1-5 | - | once | TRBV4-1 | TGCGCCAGCAGCCATGAGAGGGTGACCCAGCCCCAGCATTTT | CASSHERVTQPQHF
TRBJ1-6 | TRBD1 | - | TRBV6-4 | TGTGCCAGCAGTCCTGACAGGGGAGGTAATTCACCCCTCCACTTT | CASSPDRGGNSPLHF
TRBJ2-1 | TRBD1 | - | TRBV4-1 | TGCGCCAGCAGCCCGGGACAGTTGAATGAGCAGTTCTTC | CASSPGQLNEQFF
TRBJ2-3 | - | once | TRBV29-1 | TGCAGCGTTGAAGAAGACAGACCCCCCACGAATACGCAGTATTTT | CSVEEDRPPTNTQYF
TRBJ2-7 | - | - | TRBV19 | TGTGCCAGTAGTCCCTCGTGGGGAACGGCCCACGAGCAGTACTTC | CASSPSWGTAHEQYF
TRBJ1-1 | - | - | TRBV27 | TGTGCCAGCAGTTTAAGGGTTGGGGACCGAGACACTGAAGCTTTCTTT | CASSLRVGDRDTEAFF
TRBJ1-1 | TRBD1 | - | TRBV30 | TGTGCCTGGAGTGTTTTCACAGGGGCGAACACTGAAGCTTTCTTT | CAWSVFTGANTEAFF
TRBJ2-7 | - | few | TRBV4-1 | TGCGCCAGCAGCCAAGTCATGGAACAGACCGAGCAGTACTTC | CASSQVMEQTEQYF
TRBJ2-1 | - | - | TRBV4-1 | TGCGCCAGCAGCCATGGGGTAAGCGACAATGAGCAGTTCTTC | CASSHGVSDNEQFF
TRBJ2-3 | - | once | TRBV9 | TGTGCCAGCAGCCAAGCTCGCCGGACAGATACGCAGTATTTT | CASSQARRTDTQYF
TRBJ2-1 | TRBD2 | - | TRBV9 | TGTGCCAGCAGCGCGGTAGGGAGATGGGACTATAAATACAATGAGCAGTTCTTC | CASSAVGRWDYKYNEQFF
TRBJ2-1 | - | - | TRBV29-1 | TGCAGCGTCAGTCCCCCGCACAATGAGCAGTTCTTC | CSVSPPHNEQFF
TRBJ1-1 | - | - | TRBV29-1 | TGCAGCGTCGACAGGACCCGGGGGAACACTGAAGCTTTCTTT | CSVDRTRGNTEAFF
TRBJ2-1 | - | - | TRBV12-3/TRBV12-4 | TGTGCCAGCAGTTTAGACTCGCAGGGCAATGAGCAGTTCTTC | CASSLDSQGNEQFF
TRBJ1-1 | TRBD1 | - | TRBV20-1 | TGCAGTGCTCGGGAGACAGGGATCTTTACTGAAGCTTTCTTT | CSARETGIFTEAFF
TRBJ2-3 | - | - | TRBV4-1 | TGCGCCAGCAGCCAGTCCCATGCACAGTATTTT | CASSQSHAQYF
TRBJ2-3 | - | - | TRBV25-1 | TGTGCCAGCAGTGATGACATACCCACAGATACGCAGTATTTT | CASSDDIPTDTQYF
TRBJ2-1 | - | - | TRBV9 | TGTGCCAGCAGCGTAGGGAGGGACTCCTACAATGAGCAGTTCTTC | CASSVGRDSYNEQFF
TRBJ1-1 | - | - | TRBV7-6 | TGTGCCAGCAGCTCCGGAACCCGAACTGAAGCTTTCTTT | CASSSGTRTEAFF
TRBJ2-7 | TRBD1 | - | TRBV20-1 | TGCAGTGCTAGAGAAGGACAGGGCTTATACGAGCAGTACTTC | CSAREGQGLYEQYF
TRBJ1-2 | - | - | TRBV10-3 | TGTGCCATCAGCCGCGCCGCAGGTGGGGACTATGGCTACACCTTC | CAISRAAGGDYGYTF
TRBJ2-7 | - | - | TRBV7-9 | TGTGCCAGCAGCTTCGTACCTCGACATCGCGACGAGCAGTACTTC | CASSFVPRHRDEQYF
TRBJ2-2 | - | - | TRBV7-9 | TGTGCCAGCAGCCCGCAGCCGACTAGCACCGGGGAGCTGTTTTTT | CASSPQPTSTGELFF